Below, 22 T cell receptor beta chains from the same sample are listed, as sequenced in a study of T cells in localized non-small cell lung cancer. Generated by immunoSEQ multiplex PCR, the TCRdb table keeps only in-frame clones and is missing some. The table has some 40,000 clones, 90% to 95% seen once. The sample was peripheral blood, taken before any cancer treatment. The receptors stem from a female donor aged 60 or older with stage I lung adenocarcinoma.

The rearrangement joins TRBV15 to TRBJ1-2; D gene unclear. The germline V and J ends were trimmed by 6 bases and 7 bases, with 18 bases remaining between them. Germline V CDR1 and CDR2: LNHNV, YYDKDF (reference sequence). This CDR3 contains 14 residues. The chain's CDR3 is CATRSPVRNSGYTF. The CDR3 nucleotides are TGTGCCACCAGGTCCCCGGTGAGAAATTCTGGCTACACCTTC.

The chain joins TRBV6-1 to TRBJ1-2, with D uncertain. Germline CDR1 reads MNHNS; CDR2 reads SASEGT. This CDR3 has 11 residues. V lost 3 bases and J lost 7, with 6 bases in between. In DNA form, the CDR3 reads TGTGCCAGCAGTGAGGCAAGTGGCTACACCTTC. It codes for CASSEASGYTF.

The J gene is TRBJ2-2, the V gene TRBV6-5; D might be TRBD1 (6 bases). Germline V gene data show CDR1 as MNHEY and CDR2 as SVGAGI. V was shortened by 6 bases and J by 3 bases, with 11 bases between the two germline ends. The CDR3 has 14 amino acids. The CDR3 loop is CASSSGQHTGELFF. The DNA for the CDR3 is TGTGCCAGCAGCTCAGGACAGCACACCGGGGAGCTGTTTTTT.

The CDR3 nucleotides are TGTGCCAGCAGCCATAGGACCCCGGGACAGTCCTACAATGAGCAGTTCTTC. It specifies CASSHRTPGQSYNEQFF. The chain is built from TRBV14 and TRBJ2-1, with 7 bases lining up with TRBD1. V lost 3 bases, J lost 1 base, and 9 bases stayed unmatched. Germline CDR1 SGHDN, CDR2 FVKESK. CDR3 length equals 17 residues.

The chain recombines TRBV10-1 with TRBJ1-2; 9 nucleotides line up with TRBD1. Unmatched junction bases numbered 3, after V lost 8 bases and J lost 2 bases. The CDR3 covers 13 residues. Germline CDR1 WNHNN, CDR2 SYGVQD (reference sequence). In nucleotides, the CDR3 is TGCGCCAGCGCCGGGACAGGGAACTATGGCTACACCTTC. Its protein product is CASAGTGNYGYTF.

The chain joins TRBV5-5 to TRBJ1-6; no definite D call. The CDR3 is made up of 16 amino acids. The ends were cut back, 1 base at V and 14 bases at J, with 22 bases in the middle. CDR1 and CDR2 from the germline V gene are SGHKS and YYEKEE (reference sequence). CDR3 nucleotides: TGTGCCAGCAGCTTGAGTCCATGGACGGAGCTACGGACCCTCCACTTT. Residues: CASSLSPWTELRTLHF.

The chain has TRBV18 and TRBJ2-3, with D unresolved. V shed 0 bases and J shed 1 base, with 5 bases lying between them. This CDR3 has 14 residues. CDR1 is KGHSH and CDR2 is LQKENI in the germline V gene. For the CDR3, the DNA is TGTGCCAGCTCACCACCGCTCGGCACAGATACGCAGTATTTT. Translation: CASSPPLGTDTQYF.

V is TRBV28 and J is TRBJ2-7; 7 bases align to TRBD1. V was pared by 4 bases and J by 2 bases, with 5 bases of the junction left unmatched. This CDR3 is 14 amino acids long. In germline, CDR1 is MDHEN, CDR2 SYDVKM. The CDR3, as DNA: TGTGCCAGCAGTTCGCACAGGGGAGCCTACGAGCAGTACGTC. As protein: CASSSHRGAYEQYV.

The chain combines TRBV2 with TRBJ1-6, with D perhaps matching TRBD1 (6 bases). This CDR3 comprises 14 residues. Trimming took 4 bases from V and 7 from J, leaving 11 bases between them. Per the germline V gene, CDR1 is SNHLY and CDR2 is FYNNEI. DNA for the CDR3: TGTGCCAGCAGTGCGCAGGGGACGAATTCACCCCTCCACTTT. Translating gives CASSAQGTNSPLHF.

Here the CDR3 reads CASSLARGTGGNTEAFF. CDR3 DNA sequence: TGCGCCAGCAGCTTGGCCCGCGGGACAGGGGGCAATACTGAAGCTTTCTTT. The rearrangement joins TRBV5-1 to TRBJ1-1; 12 bases fit TRBD1. The CDR3 runs 17 residues. J gave up 5 bases and V 0 bases, and 8 bases lay outside the gene matches. Germline V gene data show CDR1 as SGHRS and CDR2 as YFSETQ. Full variable domain (outside the CDR3, taken from reference TRBV5-1 and TRBJ1-1): KAGVTQTPRYLIKTRGQQVTLSCSPISGHRSVSWYQQTPGQGLQFLFEYFSETQRNKGNFPGRFSGRQFSNSRSEMNVSTLELGDSALYLCASSLARGTGGNTEAFFGQGTRLTVV.

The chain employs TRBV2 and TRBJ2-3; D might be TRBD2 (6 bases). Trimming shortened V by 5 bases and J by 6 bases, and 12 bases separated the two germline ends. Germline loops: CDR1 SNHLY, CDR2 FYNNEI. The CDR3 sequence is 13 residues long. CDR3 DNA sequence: TGTGCCAGCAGTTTGGCGGGGATGGATACGCAGTATTTT. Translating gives CASSLAGMDTQYF.

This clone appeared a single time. The CDR3 spells CASSLGGIAKNIQYF. CDR3 DNA: TGTGCCAGCAGCTTAGGGGGGATAGCCAAAAACATTCAGTACTTC. The chain has TRBV13 and TRBJ2-4; D ambiguous. Germline V lookup: CDR1 PRHDT, CDR2 FYEKMQ (reference sequence). The V end lost 0 bases, the J end lost 0 bases, and 6 bases lay between the germline ends. The CDR3 length is 15 residues.

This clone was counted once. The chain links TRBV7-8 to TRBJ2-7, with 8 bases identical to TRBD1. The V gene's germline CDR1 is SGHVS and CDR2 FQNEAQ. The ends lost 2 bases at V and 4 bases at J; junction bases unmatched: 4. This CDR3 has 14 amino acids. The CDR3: CASSLLNRGYEQYF. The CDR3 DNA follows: TGTGCCAGCAGCTTATTAAACAGGGGGTACGAGCAGTACTTC.

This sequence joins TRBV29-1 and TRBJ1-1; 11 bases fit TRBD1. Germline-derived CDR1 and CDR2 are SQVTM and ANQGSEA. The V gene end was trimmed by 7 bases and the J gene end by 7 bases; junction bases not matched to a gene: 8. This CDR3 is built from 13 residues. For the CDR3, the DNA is TGCAGCGCCCGGACAGGGGGCATCGGTGAAGCTTTCTTT. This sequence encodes CSARTGGIGEAFF.

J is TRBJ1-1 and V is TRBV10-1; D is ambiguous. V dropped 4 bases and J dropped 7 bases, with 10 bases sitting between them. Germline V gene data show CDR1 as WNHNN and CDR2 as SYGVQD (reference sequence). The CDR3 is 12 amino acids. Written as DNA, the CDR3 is TGCGCCAGCAGTGGGATACGGGATGAAGCTTTCTTT. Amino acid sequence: CASSGIRDEAFF.

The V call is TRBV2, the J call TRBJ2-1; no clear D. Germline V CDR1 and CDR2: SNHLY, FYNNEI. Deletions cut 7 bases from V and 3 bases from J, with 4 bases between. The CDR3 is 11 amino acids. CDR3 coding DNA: TGTGCCAGCACCGTCTACAATGAGCAGTTCTTC. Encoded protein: CASTVYNEQFF.

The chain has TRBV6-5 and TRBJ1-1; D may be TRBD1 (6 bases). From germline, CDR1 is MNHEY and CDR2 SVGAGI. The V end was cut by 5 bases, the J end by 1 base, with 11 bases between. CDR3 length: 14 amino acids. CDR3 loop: CASSDRGGNTEAFF. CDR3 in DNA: TGTGCCAGCAGTGACCGAGGGGGGAACACTGAAGCTTTCTTT.

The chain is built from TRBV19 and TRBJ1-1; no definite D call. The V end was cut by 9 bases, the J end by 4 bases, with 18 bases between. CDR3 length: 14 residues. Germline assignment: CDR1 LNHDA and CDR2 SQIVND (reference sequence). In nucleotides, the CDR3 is TGTGCCAGCTCTCACCCCGGTTGGAGCACTGAAGCTTTCTTT. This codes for CASSHPGWSTEAFF.

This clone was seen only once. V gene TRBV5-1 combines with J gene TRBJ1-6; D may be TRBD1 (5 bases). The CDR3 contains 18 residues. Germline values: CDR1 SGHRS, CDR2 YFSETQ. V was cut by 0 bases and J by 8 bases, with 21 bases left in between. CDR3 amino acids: CASSLGGSGDLTDSPLHF. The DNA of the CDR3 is TGCGCCAGCAGCTTGGGGGGATCGGGGGACCTTACGGATTCACCCCTCCACTTT.

The CDR3 loop is CASGTVNSPLHF. Written as DNA, the CDR3 is TGTGCCAGTGGGACAGTTAATTCACCCCTCCACTTT. The V call is TRBV5-4, the J call TRBJ1-6, with TRBD1 matching 7 bases. Germline V gene data show CDR1 as SGHNT and CDR2 as YYREEE (reference sequence). V trimming: 8 bases; J trimming: 6 bases; junction bases outside the gene matches: 2. The CDR3 length is 12 residues.

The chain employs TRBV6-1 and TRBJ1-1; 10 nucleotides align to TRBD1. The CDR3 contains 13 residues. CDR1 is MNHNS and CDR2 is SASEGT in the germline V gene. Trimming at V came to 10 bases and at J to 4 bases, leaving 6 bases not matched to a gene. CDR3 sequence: CAIGTGVGTEAFF. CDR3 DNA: TGTGCCATCGGGACAGGGGTGGGCACTGAAGCTTTCTTT.

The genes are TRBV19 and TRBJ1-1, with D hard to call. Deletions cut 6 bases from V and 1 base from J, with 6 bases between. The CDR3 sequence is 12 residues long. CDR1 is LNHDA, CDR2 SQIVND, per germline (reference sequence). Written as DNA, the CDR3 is TGTGCCAGTAGCCCAACGAACACTGAAGCTTTCTTT. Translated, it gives CASSPTNTEAFF.